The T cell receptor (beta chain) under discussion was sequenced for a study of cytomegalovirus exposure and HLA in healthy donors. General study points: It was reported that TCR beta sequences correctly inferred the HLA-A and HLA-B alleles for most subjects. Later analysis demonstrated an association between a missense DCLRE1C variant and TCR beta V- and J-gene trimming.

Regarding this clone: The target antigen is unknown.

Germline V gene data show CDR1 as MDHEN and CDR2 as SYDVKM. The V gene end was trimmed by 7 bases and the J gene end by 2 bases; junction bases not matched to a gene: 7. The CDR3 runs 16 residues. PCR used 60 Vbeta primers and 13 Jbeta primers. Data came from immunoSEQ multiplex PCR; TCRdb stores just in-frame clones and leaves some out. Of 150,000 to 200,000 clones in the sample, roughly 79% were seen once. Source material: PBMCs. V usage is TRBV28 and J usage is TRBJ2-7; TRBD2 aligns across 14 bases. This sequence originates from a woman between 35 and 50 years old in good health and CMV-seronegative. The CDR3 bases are TGTGCCAGCATTGGACTAGCGGGAGGAGGGACCTACGAGCAGTACTTC. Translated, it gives CASIGLAGGGTYEQYF.